One and the same sample provided the 9 T cell receptor beta chains below, sequenced in a study of blood T cell repertoires in COVID-19. Sequenced by immunoSEQ multiplex PCR; TCRdb stores in-frame clones only, minus some. The data contain a few hundred thousand clones, about 91% of them seen just once; the ten biggest clones take up roughly an eighth. Sequencing was carried out using peripheral blood. The receptors stem from a woman between 50 and 59 years old with COVID-19, enrolled during active disease.

The chain couples TRBV9 to TRBJ1-6; D uncertain. The V end was cut by 2 bases, the J end by 7 bases, with 10 bases between. The CDR3 runs 14 residues. The germline V gene encodes CDR1 SGDLS and CDR2 YYNGEE. CDR3 loop: CASSVNSGNSPLHF. The CDR3 DNA is TGTGCCAGCAGCGTGAACAGTGGAAATTCACCCCTCCACTTT.

This clone was picked up one time. V usage is TRBV2 and J usage is TRBJ2-7; D is possibly TRBD1 (6 bases). The V end was cut by 6 bases, the J end by 2 bases, with 20 bases between. In germline, CDR1 is SNHLY, CDR2 FYNNEI. CDR3 size: 16 residues. CDR3 sequence: CASRGAGVASPYEQYF. DNA of the CDR3: TGTGCCAGCAGGGGGGCTGGGGTAGCGAGCCCCTACGAGCAGTACTTC.

The gene calls are TRBV24-1 and TRBJ1-3; D unclear. Germline lookup yields CDR1 KGHDR and CDR2 SFDVKD. V shed 10 bases and J shed 3 bases, with 12 bases lying between them. This CDR3 is built from 13 residues. The CDR3 bases are TGTGCCACGTTACGGGGATGTGGAAACACCATATATTTT. It specifies CATLRGCGNTIYF.

V gene TRBV24-1 combines with J gene TRBJ1-5; D is unclear. Germline V CDR1 and CDR2: KGHDR, SFDVKD. Deletions cut 4 bases from V and 4 bases from J, with 10 bases between. The CDR3 sequence is 14 residues long. This chain's CDR3 is CATSEPGVNQPQHF. As DNA, the CDR3 is TGTGCCACCAGTGAACCGGGAGTTAATCAGCCCCAGCATTTT.

V usage is TRBV24-1 and J usage is TRBJ1-2, with 10 positions matching TRBD1. The V segment lost 4 bases and the J segment 5 bases; nucleotides outside the gene matches: 9. CDR1 is KGHDR, CDR2 SFDVKD, per germline. The CDR3 loop spans 16 amino acids. Written as DNA, the CDR3 is TGTGCCACCAGTGACCCCCCCGCGGACAGGGGGTATGGCTACACCTTC. This sequence encodes CATSDPPADRGYGYTF.

This clone has a handful of counts. The rearrangement uses TRBV6-1 and TRBJ1-6; D remains ambiguous. The V end was cut by 3 bases, the J end by 7 bases, with 7 bases between. Germline V gives CDR1 MNHNS, CDR2 SASEGT. CDR3 size: 13 residues. The CDR3 bases are TGTGCCAGCAGTGATACACGAAATTCACCCCTCCACTTT. Protein sequence: CASSDTRNSPLHF.

This clone has a handful of counts. The chain links TRBV27 to TRBJ1-6, with D hard to call. The CDR3 consists of 17 residues. Germline V gene data show CDR1 as MNHEY and CDR2 as SMNVEV (reference sequence). The V end lost 2 bases, the J end lost 5 bases, and 16 bases lay between the germline ends. CDR3 DNA: TGTGCCAGCAGTTTAAGTCGAGGGAGCTATCATAATTCACCCCTCCACTTT. It is translated as CASSLSRGSYHNSPLHF.

V usage is TRBV3-1 (or the pseudogene TRBV3-2) and J usage is TRBJ1-1; no clear D. Per germline, CDR1 LGHDT and CDR2 YNNKEL (reference sequence). The CDR3 length is 13 residues. Trimming took 4 bases from V and 6 from J, leaving 12 bases between them. CDR3 sequence (DNA): TGTGCCAGCAGCCGTGTGGGGAGCGCTGAAGCTTTCTTT. Protein sequence: CASSRVGSAEAFF.

This clone has only one observation. The J gene is TRBJ2-7, the V gene TRBV30; tentative D call: TRBD1 (5 bases). There are 13 residues in the CDR3. The germline V gene has CDR1 GTSNPN and CDR2 SVGIG (reference sequence). Trimming shortened V by 4 bases and J by 2 bases, and 12 bases separated the two germline ends. For the CDR3, the DNA is TGTGCCTGGACCGAAGGGGCCGCCTACGAGCAGTACTTC. Amino acid sequence: CAWTEGAAYEQYF.